This T cell receptor beta chain was profiled in a study of neoadjuvant anti-PD-1 for oral cavity cancer. Only in-frame clones appear in the TCRdb table, and some are missing; sequencing was by immunoSEQ multiplex PCR. The profile shows thousands of clones, around 70% of them singletons. This clone was detected a few times. Its matching antigen is unknown. CDR3 length: 16 residues. Trimming took 3 bases from V and 6 from J, leaving 21 bases between them. Germline-derived CDR1 and CDR2 are SGHNT and YYREEE (reference sequence). The time point: after neoadjuvant nivolumab, at surgical resection. Patients were newly diagnosed with stage II-IVA oral cavity squamous cell carcinoma without prior systemic or radiation treatment. Blood cells were analyzed directly, without culture or expansion. Overall study results and limits: Only three patients per response group were TCR-analyzed; validation needed. Post-nivolumab, blood T cell clonality was significantly elevated in non-responders.

The sequence was collected from a person between 40 and 80 years old with oral cavity squamous cell carcinoma. The chain links TRBV5-4 to TRBJ1-1, with a possible D match to TRBD1 (5 bases). Sample: PBMCs, taken after nivolumab (anti-PD-1) treatment. For the CDR3, the DNA is TGTGCCAGCAGCTACAGTCAGGGAAATAGTCCCTCTGAAGCTTTCTTT. Translated: CASSYSQGNSPSEAFF.